Following are 10 T cell receptor beta chains from one sample sequenced in a study of regulatory T cells in long-lasting Graves disease. Combining iRepertoire HTBI primers with Arm-PCR of CDR3 regions, the authors built TCR beta libraries. TCRdb redid the calling of the multiplex PCR reads with MiXCR, one entry per CDR3 protein. The sample lists roughly 300,000 distinct CDR3 sequences, approximately 20% occurring once. The time point is: persistent/refractory GD, antithyroid drugs over 5 years with positive TRAb. TCR sequences were obtained from RNA taken from PBMCs. Specimen: peripheral blood mononuclear cells (PBMCs), collected when the disease was refractory, from a patient treated with antithyroid drugs. Source of these receptors: a female donor with Graves disease.

The chain couples TRBV11-2 to TRBJ1-1; D is uncertain. V lost 1 base to trimming and J lost 8 bases, with 11 bases between them. Looked up from germline, CDR1 is SGHAT and CDR2 is FQNNGV. The CDR3 is 13 residues long. The CDR3 sequence: CASSLGVAGEAFF. The CDR3 nucleotides read TGTGCCAGCAGCTTAGGGGTGGCAGGAGAAGCTTTCTTT. The full variable domain, with the rest looked up from reference TRBV11-2 and TRBJ1-1, is EAGVAQSPRYKIIEKRQSVAFWCNPISGHATLYWYQQILGQGPKLLIQFQNNGVVDDSQLPKDRFSAERLKGVDSTLKIQPAKLEDSAVYLCASSLGVAGEAFFGQGTRLTVV.

This clonotype turned up a few times. The chain has TRBV20-1 and TRBJ2-5; D call uncertain. CDR1 and CDR2 from the germline V gene are DFQATT and SNEGSKA (reference sequence). This CDR3 is 14 amino acids long. V shed 5 bases and J shed 3 bases, with 16 bases lying between them. The CDR3 region has the DNA TGCAGTGCTCAACCCCTCTGGTGGGAAGAGACCCAGTACTTC. This encodes CSAQPLWWEETQYF.

This clonotype was seen repeatedly, ten times or more. The chain carries TRBV20-1 and TRBJ2-7, with TRBD2 identical over 7 bases. With V trimmed by 5 bases and J by 3 bases, 10 bases remained unmatched. Germline CDR1 reads DFQATT; CDR2 reads SNEGSKA (reference sequence). The CDR3 totals 14 residues. The CDR3 sequence: CSAEIAGVFYEQYF. DNA for the CDR3: TGCAGTGCTGAAATAGCGGGCGTTTTCTACGAGCAGTACTTC.

V and J are TRBV6-1 and TRBJ2-7; D tentatively reads TRBD1 or TRBD2 (6 bases each). With 6 bases removed from V and 4 bases from J, the gap between germline ends came to 16 bases. The CDR3 contains 14 residues. Germline loops: CDR1 MNHNS, CDR2 SASEGT. The CDR3 is CASREPGDTYEQYF. The CDR3 nucleotides are TGTGCCAGCAGAGAACCGGGGGACACTTACGAGCAGTACTTC.

This clonotype was observed many times. The chain combines TRBV2 with TRBJ2-5; 7 bases map to TRBD2. Germline-derived CDR1 and CDR2 are SNHLY and FYNNEI. V dropped 6 bases and J dropped 0; count of bases not matched to a gene: 10. CDR3 length: 16 residues. The chain's CDR3 is CASRSFAGEDQETQYF. For the CDR3, the DNA is TGTGCCAGCAGAAGTTTCGCGGGAGAAGACCAAGAGACCCAGTACTTC.

This chain uses TRBV10-3 with TRBJ2-5; the D gene is possibly TRBD1 (6 bases). V was clipped by 6 bases and J by 4 bases, with 18 bases between them. Germline lookup yields CDR1 ENHRY and CDR2 SYGVKD. This CDR3 is 15 amino acids long. The CDR3, as DNA: TGTGCCATCAGCCCCTCCACAGGGTCAGGAGAGACCCAGTACTTC. This sequence encodes CAISPSTGSGETQYF.

This chain joins TRBV19 and TRBJ1-4, with 9 nucleotides matching TRBD1. There are 12 residues in the CDR3. Germline assignment: CDR1 LNHDA and CDR2 SQIVND (reference sequence). V was clipped by 9 bases and J by 7 bases; unmatched bases: 3. The DNA for the CDR3 is TGTGCCAGCCGACAGGGGGGTGAAAAACTGTTTTTT. Its translation is CASRQGGEKLFF.

This clonotype was picked up many times. The chain employs TRBV28 and TRBJ2-7; TRBD1 matches 7 bases. The CDR3 contains 16 residues. J lost 2 bases, V lost 5 bases, and 12 bases had no gene match. Looked up from germline, CDR1 is MDHEN and CDR2 is SYDVKM. The CDR3 loop is CASSPPGQWPTYEQYF. In DNA form, the CDR3 reads TGTGCCAGCAGTCCTCCGGGACAGTGGCCCACCTACGAGCAGTACTTC.

This clonotype was seen repeatedly, ten times or more. This chain connects TRBV27 to TRBJ1-2, with a tentative D call TRBD1 (5 bases). Germline V gene data show CDR1 as MNHEY and CDR2 as SMNVEV (reference sequence). V shed 3 bases and J shed 6 bases, with 11 bases lying between them. This CDR3 spans 13 amino acids. The CDR3 DNA reads as TGTGCCAGCAGTTTGGGGGAGGGGAATGGCTACACCTTC. Its protein is CASSLGEGNGYTF.

This clonotype turned up a few times. The chain is built from TRBV18 and TRBJ1-5; the match to TRBD1 covers 7 bases. With V trimmed by 4 bases and J by 3 bases, 6 bases remained unmatched. In germline, CDR1 is KGHSH, CDR2 LQKENI. The CDR3 has 15 amino acids. Written as DNA, the CDR3 is TGTGCCAGCTCACTCTCGACAGGGTCCAATCAGCCCCAGCATTTT. Translation gives CASSLSTGSNQPQHF.